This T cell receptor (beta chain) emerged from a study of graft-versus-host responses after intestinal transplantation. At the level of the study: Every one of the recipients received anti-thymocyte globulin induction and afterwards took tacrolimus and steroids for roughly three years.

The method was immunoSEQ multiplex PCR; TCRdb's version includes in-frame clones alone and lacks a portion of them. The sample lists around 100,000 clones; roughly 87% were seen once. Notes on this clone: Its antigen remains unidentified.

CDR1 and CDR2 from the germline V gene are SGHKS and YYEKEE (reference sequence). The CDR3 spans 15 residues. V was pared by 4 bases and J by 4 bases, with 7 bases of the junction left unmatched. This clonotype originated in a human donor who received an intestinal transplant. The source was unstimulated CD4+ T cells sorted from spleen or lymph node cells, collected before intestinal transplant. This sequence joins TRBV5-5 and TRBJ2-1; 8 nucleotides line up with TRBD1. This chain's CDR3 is CASSPGTGAYNEQFF. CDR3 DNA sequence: TGTGCCAGCAGCCCCGGGACAGGAGCATACAATGAGCAGTTCTTC.